The 19 T cell receptor beta chains below all came from one sample that was sequenced in a study of cytomegalovirus exposure and HLA in healthy donors. Using immunoSEQ multiplex PCR, the repertoire was profiled, and TCRdb retains in-frame clones only, with some absent. The sample consists of fewer than 90,000 clones, 84% of them appearing once. Sequenced: PBMCs. These receptors all come from a woman aged 18-30 years in good health and CMV-seropositive.

This chain connects TRBV6-6 to TRBJ2-2, with 7 bases that match TRBD1. The V and J ends lost 2 bases and 8 bases, in that order; junction bases with no gene match: 8. CDR3 length equals 15 residues. Germline assignment: CDR1 MNHNY and CDR2 SVGAGI (reference sequence). The CDR3 bases are TGTGCCAGCAGTTACGGAACAGGGGCGTGGGGGGAGCTGTTTTTT. This encodes CASSYGTGAWGELFF.

Remarks on this clone: At one boundary the junction diverges from the germline segment, which might be a read error. The rearrangement joins TRBV11-2 to TRBJ2-7; D perhaps matches TRBD1 (6 bases). Per the germline V gene, CDR1 is SGHAT and CDR2 is FQNNGV. This CDR3 has 13 amino acids. The CDR3 here is CASSVDRSHEQYF. CDR3 nucleotides: TGTGCCAGCAGCGTAGACAGGTCCCACGAGCAGTACTTC.

The J gene is TRBJ1-6, the V gene TRBV7-9; 10 positions match TRBD1. V was clipped by 0 bases and J by 10 bases; unmatched bases: 6. The CDR3 consists of 16 residues. Germline V lookup: CDR1 SEHNR, CDR2 FQNEAQ (reference sequence). CDR3 sequence reads: CASSLAAGTGASPLHF. The CDR3 DNA sequence: TGTGCCAGCAGCTTAGCTGCCGGGACAGGGGCCTCACCCCTCCACTTT.

The chain employs TRBV5-1 and TRBJ1-1; D unresolved. Per germline, CDR1 SGHRS and CDR2 YFSETQ. Trimming left V 0 bases short and J 6 bases short, with 9 bases between. CDR3 length equals 13 residues. CDR3: CASSLGATSEAFF. The CDR3 DNA reads as TGCGCCAGCAGCTTGGGGGCAACCTCTGAAGCTTTCTTT.

CDR3 sequence (DNA): TGTGCCAGCAGCGGGGGCCACTACAGAGAAGAGACCCAGTACTTC. This sequence encodes CASSGGHYREETQYF. J is TRBJ2-5 and V is TRBV7-9, with D perhaps TRBD1 (6 bases). Germline V CDR1 and CDR2: SEHNR, FQNEAQ (reference sequence). Trimming left V 5 bases short and J 3 bases short, with 16 bases between. The CDR3 is 15 residues long.

The chain links TRBV28 to TRBJ1-6, with 9 bases fitting TRBD1. V was pared by 4 bases and J by 10 bases, with 8 bases of the junction left unmatched. CDR3 length equals 15 residues. CDR1 MDHEN and CDR2 SYDVKM come from the germline V gene. The CDR3 sequence: CASSSAGQGRSPLHF. CDR3 coding DNA: TGTGCCAGCAGTTCCGCGGGACAGGGACGATCACCCCTCCACTTT.

V and J are TRBV6-1 and TRBJ1-6; 8 nucleotides align to TRBD1. Trimming removed 4 bases from V and 0 bases from J; junction bases left unmatched: 11. The CDR3 length is 19 residues. CDR1 and CDR2 (germline): MNHNS, SASEGT. The CDR3 region is CASSAQGDPWDSYNSPLHF. The CDR3 nucleotides read TGTGCCAGCAGTGCACAGGGGGACCCGTGGGACTCCTATAATTCACCCCTCCACTTT.

The chain links TRBV19 to TRBJ1-1; D not certain. V was trimmed by 5 bases and J by 2 bases, leaving 9 bases between them. The CDR3 is 13 amino acids. Germline lookup yields CDR1 LNHDA and CDR2 SQIVND (reference sequence). The chain's CDR3 is CASSPLDNTEAFF. The CDR3 DNA is TGTGCCAGTAGTCCACTCGATAACACTGAAGCTTTCTTT.

The chain couples TRBV30 to TRBJ2-1; weak D call: TRBD1 (5 bases). CDR3 length equals 12 residues. V lost 3 bases, J lost 9 bases, and 12 bases lay in between. Germline CDR1 is GTSNPN and CDR2 is SVGIG (reference sequence). The CDR3 DNA is TGTGCCTGGAGCCGGACATCTCCTGAGCAGTTCTTC. Protein sequence: CAWSRTSPEQFF.

This clone appeared a few times. V and J are TRBV7-2 and TRBJ1-2; 8 nucleotides align to TRBD1. Trimming at V came to 5 bases and at J to 8 bases, leaving 10 bases not matched to a gene. The germline V gene encodes CDR1 SGHTA and CDR2 FQGNSA. CDR3 length: 14 amino acids. Here the CDR3 reads CASSRSDRARGYTF. The DNA for the CDR3 is TGTGCCAGCAGCCGGTCGGACAGGGCTAGGGGCTACACCTTC. The whole variable domain, remainder taken from reference TRBV7-2 and TRBJ1-2, is GAGVSQSPSNKVTEKGKDVELRCDPISGHTALYWYRQSLGQGLEFLIYFQGNSAPDKSGLPSDRFSAERTGGSVSTLTIQRTQQEDSAVYLCASSRSDRARGYTFGSGTRLTVV.

This clone was counted between two and nine times. The genes are TRBV2 and TRBJ2-7; possible D gene TRBD1, 5 bases. The V gene lost 7 bases and the J gene lost 0 bases, with 10 bases spanning the gap. CDR3 length: 13 amino acids. CDR1 is SNHLY and CDR2 is FYNNEI in the germline V gene. For the CDR3, the DNA is TGTGCCAGCATTTCGACAGACTCCTACGAGCAGTACTTC. Translated, it gives CASISTDSYEQYF.

The V and J genes are TRBV19 and TRBJ2-2; D unclear. The ends were cut back, 8 bases at V and 3 bases at J, with 10 bases in the middle. CDR3 size: 13 residues. CDR1 and CDR2 from the germline V gene are LNHDA and SQIVND (reference sequence). The CDR3 is CASEYADTGELFF. In nucleotides, the CDR3 is TGTGCCAGTGAGTACGCTGACACCGGGGAGCTGTTTTTT.

V is TRBV28 and J is TRBJ2-7; possible D gene TRBD1, 6 bases. CDR3 length: 15 amino acids. The germline V and J ends were trimmed by 3 bases and 2 bases, with 14 bases remaining between them. CDR1 and CDR2 from the germline V gene are MDHEN and SYDVKM. The CDR3 sequence: CASSLWGPMTYEQYF. The CDR3 DNA reads TGTGCCAGCAGTTTGTGGGGGCCCATGACCTACGAGCAGTACTTC.

The chain links TRBV5-1 to TRBJ2-5, with 10 bases fitting TRBD2. V was pared by 0 bases and J by 5 bases, with 1 base of the junction left unmatched. This CDR3 contains 14 residues. Germline V lookup: CDR1 SGHRS, CDR2 YFSETQ. CDR3 sequence (DNA): TGCGCCAGCAGCTTGGCACTAGCGGGGGAGACCCAGTACTTC. Protein: CASSLALAGETQYF.

V gene TRBV28 combines with J gene TRBJ1-3; TRBD1 aligns across 10 bases. Germline CDR1 reads MDHEN; CDR2 reads SYDVKM. V lost 5 bases, J lost 4 bases, and 8 bases stayed unmatched. The CDR3 is made up of 16 amino acids. This CDR3 reads CASSPGQGGWGNTIYF. CDR3 coding DNA: TGTGCCAGCAGTCCTGGACAGGGGGGATGGGGAAACACCATATATTTT. Full variable domain (rest looked up from reference TRBV28 and TRBJ1-3): DVKVTQSSRYLVKRTGEKVFLECVQDMDHENMFWYRQDPGLGLRLIYFSYDVKMKEKGDIPEGYSVSREKKERFSLILESASTNQTSMYLCASSPGQGGWGNTIYFGEGSWLTVV.

The chain carries TRBV10-1 and TRBJ1-1; a weak D match, TRBD1 (6 bases). Trimming took off 6 bases at V and 4 bases at J, with 12 bases between the two ends. CDR1 is WNHNN and CDR2 is SYGVQD in the germline V gene (reference sequence). The CDR3 runs to 13 residues. CDR3 in amino acids: CASSSRGATEAFF. The CDR3 nucleotides are TGCGCCAGCAGCTCCAGGGGAGCCACTGAAGCTTTCTTT.

This clone appeared a single time. The rearrangement joins TRBV27 to TRBJ2-7; TRBD2 agrees at 9 bases. V lost 5 bases, J lost 0 bases, and 11 bases stayed unmatched. Germline CDR1 MNHEY, CDR2 SMNVEV (reference sequence). The CDR3 sequence is 17 residues long. The CDR3 DNA reads TGTGCCAGCAGTCCCCGGGAGCGGGGGGTCCTCTCCTACGAGCAGTACTTC. This translates into CASSPRERGVLSYEQYF.

The chain combines TRBV7-3 with TRBJ2-5; 9 bases match TRBD1. Germline V gives CDR1 SGHTA, CDR2 FQGTGA. The trim removed 2 bases at V and 4 bases at J, leaving 5 bases unmatched. The CDR3 runs to 15 residues. In DNA, the CDR3 is TGTGCCAGCAGCTTATTGGGACAGGGAGGAGAGACCCAGTACTTC. Amino acid sequence: CASSLLGQGGETQYF.

The chain uses TRBV10-3 and TRBJ1-5, with D perhaps TRBD1 (5 bases). Germline CDR1 reads ENHRY; CDR2 reads SYGVKD. Trimming left V 2 bases short and J 3 bases short, with 20 bases between. The CDR3 has 18 amino acids. This CDR3 is CAISETGPASVTNQPQHF. The CDR3 nucleotides are TGTGCCATCAGTGAGACAGGACCGGCGTCCGTCACCAATCAGCCCCAGCATTTT.